A selection of T cell receptor beta chains follows, all from one sample in a study of cytomegalovirus exposure and HLA in healthy donors. The repertoire was sequenced with immunoSEQ multiplex PCR; TCRdb's copy has only in-frame clones and lacks some. Of 120,000 to 150,000 clones in the sample, about 82% are singletons; the top ten hold 2% to 2.5%. Sequencing was done on a sample of PBMCs. Receptor source: a young man in good health and CMV-seronegative. CDR3s include the opening cysteine and the closing phenylalanine or tryptophan. The order of the fields is clone size, V gene, J gene, CDR3 length, D gene, CDR3 DNA, CDR3 protein. A D gene is named only where the DNA matches it firmly. Some rows mark clone size as missing; the rest say once, few, many or name a class of expanded clone.

.	TRBV4-2	TRBJ2-1	16	TRBD2	TGTGCCAGCAGCCAATCGACTAGCGGGAGTGACAATGAGCAGTTCTTC	CASSQSTSGSDNEQFF
.	TRBV30	TRBJ2-1	15	TRBD2	TGTGCCTCTCAAGGGGCTAGCGGGTCTTACAATGAGCAGTTCTTC	CASQGASGSYNEQFF
.	TRBV5-1	TRBJ2-1	16	TRBD1	TGCGCCAGCAGCTTAACGACAGGGGTTCTTAGTAATGAGCAGTTCTTC	CASSLTTGVLSNEQFF
once	TRBV25-1	TRBJ1-3	15	.	TGTGCCAGCAGTGAATGGGCAAGCTCTGGAAACACCATATATTTT	CASSEWASSGNTIYF
.	TRBV10-3	TRBJ1-1	15	TRBD1	TGTGCCATCAGTGACGGACAGGGAGGAGGCACTGAAGCTTTCTTT	CAISDGQGGGTEAFF
once	TRBV28	TRBJ1-1	13	.	TGTGCCAGCAGGTCGACAGAGAACACTGAAGCTTTCTTT	CASRSTENTEAFF
few	TRBV11-3	TRBJ2-7	15	TRBD1	TGTGCCAGCAGCTTAGGCGGGACAGGAGACTACGAGCAGTACTTC	CASSLGGTGDYEQYF
.	TRBV5-1	TRBJ2-7	14	TRBD2	TGCGCCAGCAGCTCTCGACTAGCGGGTGGGGAGCAGTACTTC	CASSSRLAGGEQYF
.	TRBV7-6	TRBJ1-1	17	TRBD1	TGTGCCAGCAGCTCCCGACAGGGATTGCGCGCGAACACTGAAGCTTTCTTT	CASSSRQGLRANTEAFF
.	TRBV27	TRBJ1-1	16	TRBD1	TGTGCCAGCTCGACTCTAGGACAGGAGAAGAACACTGAAGCTTTCTTT	CASSTLGQEKNTEAFF
.	TRBV11-2	TRBJ1-5	13	.	TGTGCCAGCAGCTTAGAAGCCAGGGGCGAAAAGCATTTT	CASSLEARGEKHF
.	TRBV29-1	TRBJ1-2	12	.	TGCAGCGTTGAGTCAGGGGCTCATGGCTACACCTTC	CSVESGAHGYTF
.	TRBV6-1	TRBJ1-3	14	TRBD1	TGTGCCAGCAACTCCAGACAGGGTAGGAACACCATATATTTT	CASNSRQGRNTIYF
few	TRBV6-5	TRBJ1-2	15	.	TGTGCCAGCAGATTGCGAGAACTGGGAAGGGGTGGCTACACCTTC	CASRLRELGRGGYTF
.	TRBV5-6	TRBJ2-1	15	TRBD1	TGTGCCAGCAGCTTCATTTCAGGGGGCGGATTCGAGCAGTTCTTC	CASSFISGGGFEQFF
.	TRBV5-5	TRBJ2-7	15	TRBD1	TGTGCCAGCAGCTCAGACGGACAGGGGGACTACGAGCAGTACTTC	CASSSDGQGDYEQYF
.	TRBV28	TRBJ2-1	14	TRBD1	TGTGCCACCTCGGGACAGGCGGTCTACAATGAGCAGTTCTTC	CATSGQAVYNEQFF
.	TRBV4-1	TRBJ1-5	16	TRBD1	TGCGCCAGCAGCCTTTTTCTGGACAGGGGCAATCAGCCCCAGCATTTT	CASSLFLDRGNQPQHF
.	TRBV18	TRBJ1-5	15	.	TGTGCCAGCTCACCATCGGGCAGGGGAAATCAGCCCCAGCATTTT	CASSPSGRGNQPQHF
.	TRBV7-9	TRBJ2-1	16	TRBD1	TGTGCCAGCAGCTTAAGGTCGGGACAGGGATGGGATGAGCAGTTCTTC	CASSLRSGQGWDEQFF
once	TRBV18	TRBJ1-1	16	TRBD1	TGTGCCAGCTCACCGCGACAGGGAACAAAGGGGACTGAAGCTTTCTTT	CASSPRQGTKGTEAFF
.	TRBV6-1	TRBJ1-3	13	TRBD1	TGTGCCAGCAGGCAGGGGGTGGGTAACACCATATATTTT	CASRQGVGNTIYF
.	TRBV5-1	TRBJ2-7	15	TRBD2	TGCGCCAGCAGCGAAGGGACTAGCGGGATTATAGTGCAGTACTTC	CASSEGTSGIIVQYF
.	TRBV28	TRBJ1-5	14	TRBD1	TGTGCCAGCAGGCAGGGGGGCAGCAATCAGCCCCAGCATTTT	CASRQGGSNQPQHF